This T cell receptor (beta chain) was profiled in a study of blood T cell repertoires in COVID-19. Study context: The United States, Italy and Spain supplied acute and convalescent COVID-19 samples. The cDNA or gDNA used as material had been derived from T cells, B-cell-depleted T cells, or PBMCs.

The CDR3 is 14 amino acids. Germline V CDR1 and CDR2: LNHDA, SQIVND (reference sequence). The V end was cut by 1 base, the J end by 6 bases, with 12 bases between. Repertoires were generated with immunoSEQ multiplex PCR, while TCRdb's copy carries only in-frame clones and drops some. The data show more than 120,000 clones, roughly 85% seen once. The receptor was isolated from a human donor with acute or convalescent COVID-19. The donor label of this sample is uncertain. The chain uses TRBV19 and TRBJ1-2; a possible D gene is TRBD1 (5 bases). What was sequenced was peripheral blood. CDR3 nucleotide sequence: TGTGCCAGTAGTATAGGGTCAGGGTTTGATGGCTACACCTTC. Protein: CASSIGSGFDGYTF.